This TCR beta chain appears in the sequencing data of a study of vaccination and CD4 T cells after COVID-19. As for treatment: approximately 9-day PBMC culture with coronavirus spike peptide pools or control peptides (ViraFEST assay). The ViraFEST method relied on peptide pools to expand antigen-specific T cells, followed by TCR sequencing. Turning to this clonotype: Its antigen is as yet unknown.

The study sequenced cultured CD4+ T cell DNA using the Oncomine TCR Beta short-read assay. DNA came from CD4+ T cells after culture. In TCRdb, the PCR reads were re-called with MiXCR into one record per CDR3 protein. The data show about 21,000 distinct CDR3 sequences, with about 62% seen just once and 23% held by the top ten. After removal of 2 bases from V and 6 bases from J, the junction contained 15 bases not matched to a gene. Germline lookup yields CDR1 WSHSY and CDR2 SAAADI. The CDR3 contains 18 residues. The chain uses TRBV10-2 and TRBJ1-1, with 10 bases identical to TRBD1. This TCR was sampled from a human donor who received a COVID-19 vaccine. Here the sequenced sample was CD4+ T cells from blood, cultured in vitro, taken before SARS-CoV-2 vaccination. The CDR3 nucleotides read TGCGCCAGCAGTGAGGGTGGGTGGGGGGACAGGGGACTGGCTGAAGCTTTCTTT. Protein sequence: CASSEGGWGDRGLAEAFF.